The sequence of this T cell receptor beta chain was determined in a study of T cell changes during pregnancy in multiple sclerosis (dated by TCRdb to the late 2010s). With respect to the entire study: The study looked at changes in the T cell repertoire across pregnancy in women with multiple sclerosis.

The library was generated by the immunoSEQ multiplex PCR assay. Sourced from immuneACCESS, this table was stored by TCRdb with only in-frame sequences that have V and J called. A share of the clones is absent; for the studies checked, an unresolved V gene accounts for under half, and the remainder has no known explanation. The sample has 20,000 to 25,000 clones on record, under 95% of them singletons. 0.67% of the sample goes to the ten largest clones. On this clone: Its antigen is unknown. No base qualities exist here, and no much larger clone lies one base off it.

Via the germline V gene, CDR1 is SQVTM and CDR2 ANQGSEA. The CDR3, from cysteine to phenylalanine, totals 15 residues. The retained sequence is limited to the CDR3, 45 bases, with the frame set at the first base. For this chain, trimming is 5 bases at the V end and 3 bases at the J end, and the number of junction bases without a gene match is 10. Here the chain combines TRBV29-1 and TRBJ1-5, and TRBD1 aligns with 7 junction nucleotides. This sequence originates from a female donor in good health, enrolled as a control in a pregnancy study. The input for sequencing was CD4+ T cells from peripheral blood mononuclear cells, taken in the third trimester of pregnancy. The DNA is TGCAGCGTTACCGCCACAGGGGCCAACAATCAGCCCCAGCATTTT. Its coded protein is CSVTATGANNQPQHF.